The present T cell receptor beta chain was sequenced within a study of CD8+CD57+ T cells in acquired aplastic anemia. Turning to the study itself: DNA recovered from sorted CD4+ and CD8+ cells had a mean of roughly 3 ug.

Notes on the study in general: Researchers report that twenty-nine CD8+ CDR3 sequences appeared in both patients and controls.

TCR beta VDJ and CDR3 were profiled, and genomic DNA was the template. One entry per CDR3 protein results from TCRdb running MiXCR on the reads. This table has 400,000 to 600,000 distinct CDR3 sequences, approximately 32% appearing once. The CDR3 has 14 amino acids. With 5 bases clipped from V and 0 bases from J, the junction kept 5 bases outside the gene matches. Germline loops: CDR1 DFQATT, CDR2 SNEGSKA (reference sequence). Sequenced patients had shown CD8+CD57+ cell expansion by flow cytometry. This clonotype appeared once. Its antigen is as yet unknown. The sequencing input was sorted CD4+, CD8+, or CD8+CD57+ T cells (not recorded which) from PBMCs. This TCR came from a human donor with aplastic anemia. The chain couples TRBV20-1 to TRBJ2-7; TRBD1 matches at 9 bases. CDR3: CSAQDRGISYEQYF. For the CDR3, the DNA is TGCAGTGCTCAGGACAGGGGAATCTCCTACGAGCAGTACTTC.